The T cell receptor (beta chain) under discussion was sequenced for a study of cytotoxic CD8 clonotypes in ibrutinib-treated CLL. About the study: Some 10 relapsed/refractory, more than 14 treatment-naive; around 18 IGHV unmutated. Study-level results: While tracking circulating CD8+ T-cell counts, baseline clonality exceeded that of age-matched healthy donors. Contraction or stability on treatment was seen for public clonotypes, which were uncommon.

Investigators sought sequencing depths of between 1 in 200,000 and 1 in 1 million T cells. TCRdb keeps only in-frame clones here, not all; method: immunoSEQ multiplex PCR. The table has 250,000 to 350,000 clones, approximately 79% seen once. CDR3 length: 16 amino acids. Germline values: CDR1 WSHSY, CDR2 SAAADI. V lost 5 bases to trimming and J lost 2 bases, with 15 bases between them. To note about this clone: Its antigen is undetermined.

The V and J genes are TRBV10-2 and TRBJ2-2, with TRBD1 as a possible D gene (6 bases). This receptor was obtained from a human donor with chronic lymphocytic leukemia. The sequences come from PBMCs, collected at disease progression, from a patient treated with ibrutinib. CDR3 in amino acids: CASSKPQGLNTGELFF. The CDR3 DNA reads TGCGCCAGCAGTAAACCGCAGGGGCTAAACACCGGGGAGCTGTTTTTT.